The present TCR beta chain was sequenced within a study of blood T cell repertoires in COVID-19. In the study overall: PBMCs, B-cell-depleted T cells, or T cells provided the cDNA or gDNA that made up the material.

Libraries were prepared by immunoSEQ multiplex PCR; TCRdb keeps only in-frame clonotypes and omits some of them. The repertoire includes some 150,000 clones, about 83% of them detected once, and 3.7% sits in the top ten. V lost 6 bases, J lost 2 bases, and 6 bases stayed unmatched. CDR1 is MNHNY and CDR2 is SVGAGI in the germline V gene (reference sequence). There are 15 residues in the CDR3. The chain links TRBV6-6 to TRBJ1-1, with 10 bases matching TRBD1. The sequence derives from a man between 18 and 35 years old with active or convalescent COVID-19. The sequencing input was peripheral blood. CDR3 coding DNA: TGTGCCAGCAGCGATTTGACAGGGGGCAACACTGAAGCTTTCTTT. Translation gives CASSDLTGGNTEAFF.